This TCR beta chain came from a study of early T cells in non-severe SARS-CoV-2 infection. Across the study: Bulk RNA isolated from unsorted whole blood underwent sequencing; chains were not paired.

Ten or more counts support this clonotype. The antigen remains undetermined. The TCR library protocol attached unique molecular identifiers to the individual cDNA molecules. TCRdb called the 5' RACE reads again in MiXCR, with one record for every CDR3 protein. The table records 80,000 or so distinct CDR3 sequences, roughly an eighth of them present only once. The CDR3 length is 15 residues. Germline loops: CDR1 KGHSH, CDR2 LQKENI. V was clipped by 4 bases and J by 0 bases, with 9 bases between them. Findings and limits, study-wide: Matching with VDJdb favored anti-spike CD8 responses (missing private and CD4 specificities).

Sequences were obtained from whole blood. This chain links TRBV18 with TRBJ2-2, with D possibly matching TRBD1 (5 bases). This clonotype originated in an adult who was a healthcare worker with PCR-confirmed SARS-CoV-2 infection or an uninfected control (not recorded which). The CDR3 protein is CASSQGRANTGELFF. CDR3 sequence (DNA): TGTGCCAGCTCACAAGGCAGGGCGAACACCGGGGAGCTGTTTTTT.